Each of the 25 T cell receptor beta chains below was sequenced from the same sample in a study of human T cells and chemical hapten exposure. One entry per CDR3 protein, called by TCRdb with MiXCR from the RACE reads. The sample shows under 200,000 distinct CDR3 sequences, 25% to 35% of them seen only once. As to time point: patch test 3, about 24 weeks after DPC sensitization. Treatment given: therapeutic diphenylcyclopropenone sensitization with weekly scalp DPC. Sequences were derived from whole blood, sampled in connection with sensitization to the hapten diphenylcyclopropenone (DPC). These TCRs come from a woman under 30 with alopecia areata. Some clones in this sample may be carry-over from other donors' samples.

The CDR3 loop is CASSLMGYNGETQYF. In DNA form, the CDR3 reads TGTGCCAGCAGCTTAATGGGTTATAACGGGGAGACCCAGTACTTC. The chain uses TRBV7-2 and TRBJ2-5; D is ambiguous. V was shortened by 2 bases and J by 5 bases, with 15 bases between the two germline ends. The CDR3 has 15 residues. Germline V lookup: CDR1 SGHTA, CDR2 FQGNSA.

This clonotype appeared a few times. J is TRBJ1-5 and V is TRBV6-2 or TRBV6-3, with 8 bases lining up with TRBD1. V trimming: 7 bases; J trimming: 6 bases; junction bases outside the gene matches: 5. Germline V gene lookup returns CDR1 MNHEY and CDR2 SVGEGT. The CDR3 loop spans 13 amino acids. The DNA for the CDR3 is TGTGCCAGCACGGACAGGGCGGGTCAGCCCCAGCATTTT. It codes for CASTDRAGQPQHF.

The chain joins TRBV11-1 to TRBJ1-1, with 8 bases aligning to TRBD1. With 5 bases clipped from V and 1 base from J, the junction kept 3 bases outside the gene matches. CDR3 length: 14 residues. Germline V gene data show CDR1 as SGHAT and CDR2 as FQDESV (reference sequence). The CDR3 region is CASSPTGENTEAFF. The CDR3, as DNA: TGTGCCAGCAGCCCGACAGGGGAGAACACTGAAGCTTTCTTT.

This chain connects TRBV20-1 to TRBJ2-7; the match to TRBD2 covers 12 bases. The CDR3 sequence is 15 residues long. The ends lost 6 bases at V and 2 bases at J; junction bases unmatched: 8. Germline CDR1 is DFQATT and CDR2 is SNEGSKA (reference sequence). CDR3 sequence: CSALETSGGPYEQYF. The CDR3 DNA reads TGCAGTGCCCTAGAGACTAGCGGGGGCCCCTACGAGCAGTACTTC.

This clonotype appeared a few times. The chain has TRBV29-1 and TRBJ2-7; D is perhaps TRBD1 or TRBD2 (5 bases each). The CDR3 is made up of 13 amino acids. Between the trimmed V and J ends, which lost 5 bases and 9 bases, there was a span of 20 bases. The V gene's germline CDR1 is SQVTM and CDR2 ANQGSEA. The CDR3 sequence is CSVSKRGVLGQYF. CDR3 DNA: TGCAGCGTTTCCAAGAGGGGAGTCCTTGGGCAGTACTTC.

The table lists this clonotype with a count of one. This chain joins TRBV29-1 and TRBJ2-5; TRBD1 matches 8 bases. V lost 6 bases, J lost 4 bases, and 4 bases stayed unmatched. CDR1 SQVTM and CDR2 ANQGSEA come from the germline V gene. The CDR3 contains 12 residues. This CDR3 is CSVEQGGETQYF. Here the CDR3 DNA reads TGCAGCGTCGAACAGGGGGGAGAGACCCAGTACTTC.

The chain joins TRBV29-1 to TRBJ2-2; TRBD2 matches 11 bases. Trimming cost V 6 bases and J 0 bases; bases outside gene matches: 6. The CDR3 sequence is 16 residues long. Looked up from germline, CDR1 is SQVTM and CDR2 is ANQGSEA. The CDR3 here is CSVGGLADANTGELFF. CDR3 nucleotides: TGCAGCGTGGGGGGACTAGCGGACGCGAACACCGGGGAGCTGTTTTTT.

This clonotype showed up just a few times. This chain links TRBV28 with TRBJ2-4; D is unresolved. With 5 bases removed from V and 0 bases from J, the gap between germline ends came to 8 bases. Looked up from germline, CDR1 is MDHEN and CDR2 is SYDVKM. The CDR3 loop spans 14 amino acids. The CDR3 region is CASSLQLAKNIQYF. The CDR3 region has the DNA TGTGCCAGCAGTCTACAGCTAGCCAAAAACATTCAGTACTTC.

Notes on this clonotype: It may be a read error: a sequence one base away is much more abundant. CDR3 in DNA: TGCGGTACCCAGGCAGGAGGGGTGGTAAATGAGCAGTTCTTC. Protein: CGTQAGGVVNEQFF. J is TRBJ2-1 and V is TRBV20-1, with a tentative D call TRBD2 (6 bases). CDR1 is DFQATT and CDR2 is SNEGSKA in the germline V gene (reference sequence). CDR3 length: 14 residues.

The V call is TRBV6-2 or TRBV6-3, the J call TRBJ2-1; 10 bases are a match to TRBD2. J was trimmed by 4 bases and V by 4 bases; bases with no gene match: 1. The V gene's germline CDR1 is MNHEY and CDR2 SVGEGT. The CDR3 length is 14 residues. In nucleotides, the CDR3 is TGTGCCAGCAGTTGGACTAGCGGTTACAATGAGCAGTTCTTC. Protein: CASSWTSGYNEQFF.

The chain uses TRBV24-1 and TRBJ2-1; 9 bases are shared with TRBD1. The CDR3 loop spans 16 amino acids. Germline CDR1 reads KGHDR; CDR2 reads SFDVKD. J lost 10 bases, V lost 5 bases, and 14 bases had no gene match. DNA of the CDR3: TGTGCCACCAGTGCCCCCCGGGGACAGGGATTAGGGGAGCAGTTCTTC. Translation gives CATSAPRGQGLGEQFF.

This clonotype has a handful of counts. The V gene is TRBV10-2, the J gene TRBJ2-3; 11 nucleotides match TRBD2. Germline CDR1 is WSHSY and CDR2 is SAAADI. CDR3 size: 17 residues. V shed 3 bases, J shed 4 bases, and the junction held 9 bases outside the gene matches. As DNA, the CDR3 is TGCGCCAGCAGTGACCACCGACTAGCGGGACTTCCAGATACGCAGTATTTT. It codes for CASSDHRLAGLPDTQYF.

The V gene is TRBV4-1, the J gene TRBJ2-7, with TRBD1 as a possible D gene (5 bases). Trimming removed 0 bases from V and 7 bases from J, with 10 bases in between. The CDR3 extends over 13 amino acids. Germline V CDR1 and CDR2: MGHRA, YSYEKL. The chain's CDR3 is CASSQDAGQEQYF. CDR3 in DNA: TGCGCCAGCAGCCAAGATGCAGGGCAAGAGCAGTACTTC.

This clonotype occurred a few times. V is TRBV20-1 and J is TRBJ2-3, with unresolved D. Germline V lookup: CDR1 DFQATT, CDR2 SNEGSKA (reference sequence). V shed 6 bases and J shed 0 bases, with 4 bases lying between them. The CDR3 totals 11 residues. CDR3 residues: CSAPSTDTQYF. Written as DNA, the CDR3 is TGCAGTGCCCCTAGCACAGATACGCAGTATTTT.

The rearrangement uses TRBV29-1 and TRBJ2-5; D is undetermined. The CDR3 spans 13 residues. The germline gives CDR1 SQVTM, CDR2 ANQGSEA. The V end lost 5 bases, the J end lost 0 bases, and 10 bases lay between the germline ends. CDR3 amino acids: CSVLAPYQETQYF. Here the CDR3 DNA reads TGCAGCGTTCTGGCACCGTACCAAGAGACCCAGTACTTC.

This clonotype came up a few times. The chain combines TRBV18 with TRBJ1-1; D is unclear. Germline CDR1 and CDR2: KGHSH and LQKENI. The germline V and J ends were trimmed by 2 bases and 2 bases, with 9 bases remaining between them. This CDR3 spans 14 amino acids. The DNA of the CDR3 is TGTGCCAGCTCACCAGCTCCGGGAAACACTGAAGCTTTCTTT. Protein sequence: CASSPAPGNTEAFF.

This chain connects TRBV20-1 to TRBJ1-3; perhaps TRBD1 as D (5 bases). Germline-derived CDR1 and CDR2 are DFQATT and SNEGSKA (reference sequence). V shed 0 bases and J shed 1 base, with 10 bases lying between them. CDR3 length equals 15 residues. In nucleotides, the CDR3 is TGCAGTGCTAGAGAAACAGGACCTTCTGGAAACACCATATATTTT. Its translation: CSARETGPSGNTIYF.

The chain combines TRBV20-1 with TRBJ2-5; maybe TRBD1 (6 bases). The V end was cut by 6 bases, the J end by 4 bases, with 21 bases between. Germline V gene sequence: CDR1 DFQATT, CDR2 SNEGSKA (reference sequence). There are 15 residues in the CDR3. This CDR3 is CSAIPPTGRGETQYF. CDR3 bases: TGCAGTGCCATTCCGCCTACAGGGAGAGGAGAGACCCAGTACTTC.

This chain joins TRBV2 and TRBJ2-7, with a weak D call TRBD2 (5 bases). Trimming removed 5 bases at V and 1 base at J, with 15 bases between. Germline loops: CDR1 SNHLY, CDR2 FYNNEI. The CDR3 spans 15 residues. The DNA for the CDR3 is TGTGCCAGCAGTAGTCCAGCGGCCGCTTCCTACGAGCAGTACTTC. Translating gives CASSSPAAASYEQYF.

This chain links TRBV20-1 with TRBJ2-7; D is uncertain. The CDR3 is made up of 10 amino acids. The germline CDR1 and CDR2 sequences are DFQATT and SNEGSKA (reference sequence). Trimming took 3 bases from V and 3 from J, leaving 3 bases between them. As DNA, the CDR3 is TGCAGTGCTAGTATCTACGAGCAGTACTTC. Translation gives CSASIYEQYF.

This chain joins TRBV27 and TRBJ2-7; D remains unclear. Trimming left V 2 bases short and J 2 bases short, with 16 bases between. The CDR3 has 16 residues. CDR1 and CDR2 (germline): MNHEY, SMNVEV (reference sequence). CDR3 nucleotides: TGTGCCAGCAGTTTAATATCACGAAAGATCCCCTACGAGCAGTACTTC. This translates into CASSLISRKIPYEQYF.

This clonotype is a singleton in its sample. The V and J genes are TRBV7-9 and TRBJ2-5; 11 nucleotides line up with TRBD2. V lost 1 base, J lost 10 bases, and 5 bases stayed unmatched. The CDR3 has 14 amino acids. From germline, CDR1 is SEHNR and CDR2 FQNEAQ (reference sequence). CDR3 amino acids: CASSLDPSGRFQYF. CDR3 nucleotides: TGTGCCAGCAGCTTAGATCCTAGCGGGAGGTTCCAGTACTTC.

The table lists this clonotype with a few counts. The J gene is TRBJ2-1, the V gene TRBV2, with 10 bases fitting TRBD1. Germline V CDR1 and CDR2: SNHLY, FYNNEI. Germline trimming cut 7 bases from V and 2 bases from J; bases unmatched to any gene: 2. The CDR3 loop spans 14 amino acids. The CDR3 loop reads CASIGTGAYNEQFF. In nucleotides, the CDR3 is TGTGCCAGCATCGGGACAGGGGCCTACAATGAGCAGTTCTTC.

The table lists this clonotype with a few counts. The chain recombines TRBV20-1 with TRBJ2-3; TRBD1 is a possible D gene (5 bases). The CDR3 consists of 12 residues. The germline V gene has CDR1 DFQATT and CDR2 SNEGSKA (reference sequence). The CDR3 loop is CNGHSGTDTQYF. The CDR3, as DNA: TGCAACGGACACTCCGGGACAGATACGCAGTATTTT.

This chain joins TRBV12-3 or TRBV12-4 and TRBJ1-3, with D maybe TRBD1 (6 bases). V lost 6 bases, J lost 4 bases, and 16 bases lay in between. The CDR3 spans 15 residues. This CDR3 is CASREPGASGNTIYF. The CDR3 DNA is TGTGCCAGCAGGGAGCCAGGGGCATCCGGAAACACCATATATTTT.